The next 14 T cell receptor beta chains were all read from a single sample in a study of T-cell reconstitution after alpha-beta-depleted transplantation in children. It was with unique molecular identifiers that the TCRbeta library was prepared. TCRdb processed the PCR reads anew with MiXCR; each CDR3 protein has one entry. The table includes roughly 120,000 distinct CDR3 sequences, under 25% detected once. Specimen: PBMCs, mostly from graft donor cells, collected 180 days after TCRalphabeta/CD19-depleted stem cell transplant. The receptors shown here come from a male patient between 2 and 9 years old who had a stem cell transplant for chronic granulomatous disease, so the T cells may come from the graft donor.

This clonotype appeared a few times. The gene calls are TRBV20-1 and TRBJ2-3, with no clear D. The CDR3 extends over 16 amino acids. V dropped 1 base and J dropped 0 bases, with 14 bases sitting between them. CDR1 and CDR2 from the germline V gene are DFQATT and SNEGSKA (reference sequence). The CDR3 reads CSARAGWSPSTDTQYF. DNA for the CDR3: TGCAGTGCTAGAGCAGGTTGGTCACCTAGCACAGATACGCAGTATTTT.

The sample holds a few counts of this clonotype. The chain recombines TRBV6-1 with TRBJ1-2; no definite D call. CDR3 size: 13 residues. The germline V gene encodes CDR1 MNHNS and CDR2 SASEGT. V lost 6 bases and J lost 4, with 12 bases in between. The CDR3 protein is CASRDGSGYGYTF. The CDR3 DNA sequence: TGTGCCAGCAGAGACGGGTCTGGCTATGGCTACACCTTC.

This CDR3 reads CATSRDPLLYEQYF. The CDR3 region has the DNA TGTGCCACCAGCAGAGACCCCTTGCTCTACGAGCAGTACTTC. V gene TRBV15 combines with J gene TRBJ2-7; D ambiguous. The V gene lost 0 bases and the J gene lost 3 bases, with 9 bases spanning the gap. This CDR3 comprises 14 residues. Germline values: CDR1 LNHNV, CDR2 YYDKDF (reference sequence).

The table lists this clonotype with many counts. The chain is built from TRBV5-1 and TRBJ2-7; 11 nucleotides align to TRBD1. Germline CDR1 and CDR2: SGHRS and YFSETQ. V was clipped by 4 bases and J by 2 bases; unmatched bases: 5. The CDR3 runs 15 residues. The chain's CDR3 is CASSALGQGAYEQYF. The CDR3 DNA is TGCGCCAGCAGCGCCCTGGGACAGGGGGCCTACGAGCAGTACTTC.

This clonotype has a count of ten or more. This chain joins TRBV5-6 and TRBJ1-6, with TRBD1 identical over 12 bases. Germline trimming cut 7 bases from V and 9 bases from J; bases unmatched to any gene: 11. The length of the CDR3 is 16 residues. The germline CDR1 and CDR2 sequences are SGHDT and YYEEEE. Here the CDR3 DNA reads TGTGCCAGCGCGGGACAGGGGGCTAGAGGGGGTTCACCCCTCCACTTT. Amino acids: CASAGQGARGGSPLHF. The full variable domain, with the rest looked up from reference TRBV5-6 and TRBJ1-6, is DAGVTQSPTHLIKTRGQQVTLRCSPKSGHDTVSWYQQALGQGPQFIFQYYEEEERQRGNFPDRFSGHQFPNYSSELNVNALLLGDSALYLCASAGQGARGGSPLHFGNGTRLTVT.

There are many counts of this clonotype. V usage is TRBV7-2 and J usage is TRBJ2-2, with D maybe TRBD1 (6 bases). Germline V gene lookup returns CDR1 SGHTA and CDR2 FQGNSA. The CDR3 extends over 14 amino acids. The V gene lost 4 bases and the J gene lost 1 base, with 7 bases spanning the gap. This CDR3 is CASSSDRNTGELFF. As DNA, the CDR3 is TGTGCCAGCAGCTCGGACAGGAACACCGGGGAGCTGTTTTTT.

The chain employs TRBV15 and TRBJ2-4; D gene unclear. This CDR3 is built from 14 residues. V was pared by 8 bases and J by 0 bases, with 11 bases between. Germline V CDR1 and CDR2: LNHNV, YYDKDF (reference sequence). CDR3 protein: CATQQRSAKNIQYF. The DNA for the CDR3 is TGTGCCACCCAACAGAGGTCAGCCAAAAACATTCAGTACTTC.

V and J are TRBV5-1 and TRBJ2-3; D is undetermined. V shed 0 bases and J shed 0 bases, with 11 bases lying between them. This CDR3 is 16 amino acids long. Germline V CDR1 and CDR2: SGHRS, YFSETQ. CDR3 region: CASSLVASRSTDTQYF. In DNA, the CDR3 is TGCGCCAGCAGCTTGGTAGCTAGTAGGAGCACAGATACGCAGTATTTT.

This clonotype has more than one count but fewer than ten. This chain connects TRBV29-1 to TRBJ2-1; 10 bases line up with TRBD1. The CDR3 has 15 residues. From germline, CDR1 is SQVTM and CDR2 ANQGSEA. The V segment lost 2 bases and the J segment 3 bases; nucleotides outside the gene matches: 4. DNA for the CDR3: TGCAGCGTTGAAAGACAGGGGGCCAACTACAATGAGCAGTTCTTC. This sequence encodes CSVERQGANYNEQFF.

The chain employs TRBV28 and TRBJ2-5, with D uncertain. V was pared by 4 bases and J by 13 bases, with 13 bases between. CDR1 and CDR2 (germline): MDHEN, SYDVKM. The CDR3 consists of 11 residues. CDR3 region: CASSSFRARYF. The CDR3 DNA sequence: TGTGCCAGCAGTTCTTTCCGGGCCCGGTACTTC. Complete variable domain (other parts from reference TRBV28 and TRBJ2-5): DVKVTQSSRYLVKRTGEKVFLECVQDMDHENMFWYRQDPGLGLRLIYFSYDVKMKEKGDIPEGYSVSREKKERFSLILESASTNQTSMYLCASSSFRARYFGPGTRLLVL.

The chain couples TRBV20-1 to TRBJ1-6; 8 bases are a match to TRBD1. Germline loops: CDR1 DFQATT, CDR2 SNEGSKA (reference sequence). The CDR3 contains 14 residues. The junction had 12 bases not matched to a gene; V was cut back by 3 bases and J by 14 bases. The CDR3 DNA sequence: TGCAGTGCTAGTGGACAGGGTCAATTCAGAGCCCTCCACTTT. As protein: CSASGQGQFRALHF.

There are a few counts of this clonotype. The V call is TRBV5-1, the J call TRBJ2-7; 8 nucleotides match TRBD2. The CDR3 is 15 residues long. Germline V gene data show CDR1 as SGHRS and CDR2 as YFSETQ. J was trimmed by 0 bases and V by 4 bases; bases with no gene match: 6. CDR3 region: CASSTTGTSSYEQYF. In nucleotides, the CDR3 is TGCGCCAGCAGCACCACCGGGACTAGCTCCTACGAGCAGTACTTC.

This clonotype was counted many times. The rearrangement uses TRBV4-1 and TRBJ2-1; no clear D. With 1 base removed from V and 8 bases from J, the gap between germline ends came to 33 bases. From germline, CDR1 is MGHRA and CDR2 YSYEKL. This CDR3 contains 21 residues. The CDR3 bases are TGCGCCAGCAGCCAAGCGACGGTGGTGTTACCAGTTGGGGAATATTACGATGAGCAGTTCTTC. Its translation: CASSQATVVLPVGEYYDEQFF.

This chain joins TRBV12-3 or TRBV12-4 and TRBJ2-6; D unclear. V was clipped by 9 bases and J by 0 bases, with 9 bases between them. This CDR3 contains 14 residues. DNA of the CDR3: TGTGCCAGTAACGGTTTCTCTGGGGCCAACGTCCTGACTTTC. Encoded protein: CASNGFSGANVLTF.